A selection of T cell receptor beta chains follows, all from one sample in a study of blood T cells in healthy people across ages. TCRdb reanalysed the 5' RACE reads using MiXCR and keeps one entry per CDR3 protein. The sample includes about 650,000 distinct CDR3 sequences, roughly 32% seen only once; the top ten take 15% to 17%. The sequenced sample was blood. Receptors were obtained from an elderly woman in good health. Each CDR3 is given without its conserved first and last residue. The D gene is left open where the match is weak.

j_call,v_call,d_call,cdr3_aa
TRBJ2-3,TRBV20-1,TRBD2,SAGRVSGGDTQY
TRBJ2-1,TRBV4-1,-,ASSPMDRDNEQF
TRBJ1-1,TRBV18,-,ASSPIGVRGNTEAF
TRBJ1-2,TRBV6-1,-,ASSETATFMGYT
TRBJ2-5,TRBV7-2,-,ASSRQTSVGETQY
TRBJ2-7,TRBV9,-,ASSVGPLGVYEQY
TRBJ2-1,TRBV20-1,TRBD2,SARALADNNEQF
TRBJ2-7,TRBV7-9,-,VSSLALGQGLSAYEQY
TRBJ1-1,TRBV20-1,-,SARRGSLTEAF
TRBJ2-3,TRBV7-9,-,ASSAPPSGTDTQY
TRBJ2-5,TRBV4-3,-,ASSQRAMSQETQY
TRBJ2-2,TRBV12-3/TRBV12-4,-,ASSFSGGRNTGELF
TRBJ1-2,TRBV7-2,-,ASSLFDGGYT
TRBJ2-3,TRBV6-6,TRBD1,ASSYSGRGPDTQY
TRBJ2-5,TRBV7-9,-,ASSRSPDGTQY
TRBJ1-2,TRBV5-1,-,ASSPAEGLNYGYT
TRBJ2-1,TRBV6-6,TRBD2,ASRPQTPLAGGGEQF
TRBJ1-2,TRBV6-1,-,ASSVTPVRNYGYT
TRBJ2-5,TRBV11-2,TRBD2,ASSLDGGDRVQETQY
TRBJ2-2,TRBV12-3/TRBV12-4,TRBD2,ASSESGVNTGELF
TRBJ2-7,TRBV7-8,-,ASSLTVAAYEQY
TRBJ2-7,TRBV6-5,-,ASSYVASGPYEQY
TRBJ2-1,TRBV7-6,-,ASSPEGAGHYNEQF
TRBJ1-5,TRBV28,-,ASMVSNQPQH
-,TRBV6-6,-,ASRDTTVSHEQY
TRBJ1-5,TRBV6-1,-,ASKGNGNQPQH
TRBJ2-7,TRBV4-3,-,ASSQQAVAFIYEQY
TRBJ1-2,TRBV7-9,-,ALLGTGSPGLYGYT
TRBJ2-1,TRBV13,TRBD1,ASSLWTGGQGLGGSNEQF
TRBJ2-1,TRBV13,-,ASSLEVGRSYNEQF
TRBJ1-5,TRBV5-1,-,ASSLSPGGDQPQH
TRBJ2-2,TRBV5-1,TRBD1,ASSFGQGPTGELF
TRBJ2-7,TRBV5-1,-,ASSIENYEQY
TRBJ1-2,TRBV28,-,ASSTTDSFGGYT
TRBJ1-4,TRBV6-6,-,ASSRENEKLF
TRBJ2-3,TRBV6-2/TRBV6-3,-,ASSYGWDTQY
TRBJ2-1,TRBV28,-,ASSPDSLRVNEQF